The 12 T cell receptor beta chains given below trace back to one sample, sequenced in a study of blood T cell repertoires in COVID-19. Repertoires were generated with immunoSEQ multiplex PCR, while TCRdb's copy carries only in-frame clones and drops some. Of about 160,000 clones in the sample, around 79% were seen once. The sequenced sample consisted of peripheral blood. The receptors stem from a woman aged 55-70 years with COVID-19, enrolled during active disease.

V and J are TRBV4-3 and TRBJ2-7; 7 positions match TRBD1. This CDR3 is built from 13 residues. From germline, CDR1 is LGHNA and CDR2 YSLEER. Trimming removed 4 bases from V and 6 bases from J; junction bases left unmatched: 6. The CDR3 sequence is CASSRRQGSEQYF. CDR3 nucleotide sequence: TGCGCCAGCAGCCGAAGACAGGGCAGCGAGCAGTACTTC.

J is TRBJ2-5 and V is TRBV5-6, with a weak D call TRBD1 (6 bases). Trimming cost V 2 bases and J 5 bases, with 13 bases left between them. The germline V gene encodes CDR1 SGHDT and CDR2 YYEEEE. This CDR3 has 14 amino acids. Here the CDR3 reads CASSLIGQGETQYF. The CDR3 DNA sequence: TGTGCCAGCAGCTTAATCGGGCAGGGGGAGACCCAGTACTTC.

The sample holds one count of this clone. V and J are TRBV5-1 and TRBJ1-3; a weak D match, TRBD1 (5 bases). V was pared by 0 bases and J by 0 bases, with 13 bases between. The CDR3 extends over 17 amino acids. CDR1 and CDR2 from the germline V gene are SGHRS and YFSETQ. CDR3 residues: CASSLEPSGISGNTIYF. The CDR3 coding sequence is TGCGCCAGCAGCTTGGAACCTTCAGGGATCTCTGGAAACACCATATATTTT.

The chain uses TRBV6-2 or TRBV6-3 and TRBJ2-2, with D possibly TRBD1 on 6 matching bases. Germline V CDR1 and CDR2: MNHEY, SVGEGT. V was shortened by 3 bases and J by 5 bases, with 16 bases between the two germline ends. The CDR3 runs to 16 residues. The CDR3 coding sequence is TGTGCCAGCAGTTATCCTTTGGGACAAAGTACCGGGGAGCTGTTTTTT. Protein sequence: CASSYPLGQSTGELFF.

This clone was counted many times. The chain combines TRBV5-8 with TRBJ2-1; the D gene is possibly TRBD2 (6 bases). Germline V CDR1 and CDR2: SGHTS, YDEGEE. V was trimmed by 6 bases and J by 0 bases, leaving 22 bases between them. This CDR3 has 18 residues. The CDR3 reads CASISEPGLRSSYNEQFF. Here the CDR3 DNA reads TGTGCCAGCATCTCGGAACCGGGACTCCGGAGCTCCTACAATGAGCAGTTCTTC.

DNA of the CDR3: TGTGCCAGTATAAGGGGCCAGGGGGTGAACACTGAAGCTTTCTTT. This gives the protein CASIRGQGVNTEAFF. The chain links TRBV19 to TRBJ1-1; TRBD1 agrees at 7 bases. This CDR3 is built from 15 residues. The junction had 8 bases not matched to a gene; V was cut back by 7 bases and J by 0 bases. Per the germline V gene, CDR1 is LNHDA and CDR2 is SQIVND (reference sequence).

J is TRBJ2-2 and V is TRBV6-5; 11 positions agree with TRBD2. Losses at the gene ends were 4 bases for V and 3 bases for J; bases not matched to a gene: 4. CDR1 and CDR2 (germline): MNHEY, SVGAGI. This CDR3 comprises 16 residues. CDR3 bases: TGTGCCAGCAGTTTCTTAGCGGGAGGGGACACCGGGGAGCTGTTTTTT. It is translated as CASSFLAGGDTGELFF.

CDR3 loop: CASSLGGGRTEAFF. The CDR3 coding sequence is TGCGCCAGCAGCTTGGGAGGGGGCCGGACTGAAGCTTTCTTT. The rearrangement uses TRBV5-1 and TRBJ1-1, with 7 positions matching TRBD1. The CDR3 spans 14 residues. V trimming: 0 bases; J trimming: 5 bases; junction bases outside the gene matches: 4. Germline V lookup: CDR1 SGHRS, CDR2 YFSETQ.

This clone showed up just a few times. The chain is built from TRBV7-6 and TRBJ2-7, with 9 bases fitting TRBD2. Germline lookup yields CDR1 SGHVS and CDR2 FNYEAQ. Losses at the gene ends were 5 bases for V and 4 bases for J; bases not matched to a gene: 3. The CDR3 covers 13 residues. The CDR3 DNA reads TGTGCCAGCAGCCCGACTAGCGGATACGAGCAGTACTTC. As protein: CASSPTSGYEQYF.

This clone was picked up a small number of times. The chain recombines TRBV19 with TRBJ1-5; 11 bases map to TRBD1. The CDR3 has 17 residues. Per the germline V gene, CDR1 is LNHDA and CDR2 is SQIVND (reference sequence). V trimming: 5 bases; J trimming: 2 bases; junction bases outside the gene matches: 8. The CDR3 sequence: CASSAWTGGSGNQPQHF. CDR3 DNA sequence: TGTGCCAGTAGTGCATGGACAGGGGGCTCTGGCAATCAGCCCCAGCATTTT.

The rearrangement uses TRBV18 and TRBJ1-2, with D unclear. Per the germline V gene, CDR1 is KGHSH and CDR2 is LQKENI. CDR3 length: 15 amino acids. V was cut by 3 bases and J by 2 bases, with 13 bases left in between. CDR3 sequence: CASSPMDSLNYGYTF. The CDR3 bases are TGTGCCAGCTCACCCATGGACTCCCTCAACTATGGCTACACCTTC.

This clone was recorded many times. The chain links TRBV19 to TRBJ1-1, with D possibly TRBD1 on 5 matching bases. Deletions cut 3 bases from V and 5 bases from J, with 19 bases between. The CDR3 sequence is 16 residues long. CDR1 is LNHDA and CDR2 is SQIVND in the germline V gene (reference sequence). The CDR3 reads CASSIWVGQGETEAFF. Written as DNA, the CDR3 is TGTGCCAGTAGTATCTGGGTAGGGCAGGGTGAGACTGAAGCTTTCTTT.